A single sample is the source of the 29 T cell receptor beta chains below, sequenced in a study of blood T cell repertoires in COVID-19. The protocol was immunoSEQ multiplex PCR, while the TCRdb copy is restricted to in-frame clones and leaves out a portion. The repertoire holds 120,000 or so clones, with about four fifths as singletons. The specimen was peripheral blood. The origin of the receptors is a man under 40 with COVID-19, enrolled during active disease.

The chain recombines TRBV4-1 with TRBJ2-2, with TRBD2 matching over 7 bases. Losses at the gene ends were 0 bases for V and 4 bases for J; bases not matched to a gene: 11. Germline CDR1 and CDR2: MGHRA and YSYEKL. This CDR3 is built from 18 residues. CDR3 residues: CASSQDDAQRGGTGELFF. CDR3 nucleotide sequence: TGCGCCAGCAGCCAAGACGACGCTCAGCGGGGAGGCACCGGGGAGCTGTTTTTT.

This chain joins TRBV4-1 and TRBJ1-4, with 7 bases that match TRBD1. CDR1 is MGHRA and CDR2 is YSYEKL in the germline V gene. V gave up 1 base and J gave up 3 bases; unmatched junction bases: 5. There are 16 residues in the CDR3. The CDR3 protein is CASSQVPGGANEKLFF. In DNA form, the CDR3 reads TGCGCCAGCAGCCAAGTGCCAGGGGGTGCTAATGAAAAACTGTTTTTT.

This chain uses TRBV7-3 with TRBJ1-1; D unresolved. Germline-derived CDR1 and CDR2 are SGHTA and FQGTGA. V lost 5 bases to trimming and J lost 1 base, with 8 bases between them. The CDR3 has 13 residues. This CDR3 reads CASSLSRNTEAFF. In nucleotides, the CDR3 is TGTGCCAGCAGCCTATCCCGGAACACTGAAGCTTTCTTT.

The CDR3 DNA reads as TGTGCCAGCAGCCAAGCGGCAGGGGGCGACGAGCAGTACTTC. This codes for CASSQAAGGDEQYF. V usage is TRBV14 and J usage is TRBJ2-7, with TRBD1 identical over 8 bases. In germline, CDR1 is SGHDN, CDR2 FVKESK. J lost 5 bases, V lost 1 base, and 4 bases had no gene match. The CDR3 sequence is 14 residues long.

This chain uses TRBV2 with TRBJ1-5; 8 positions match TRBD1. The germline V gene has CDR1 SNHLY and CDR2 FYNNEI. V lost 1 base to trimming and J lost 10 bases; unmatched junction nucleotides: 3. The CDR3 sequence is 13 residues long. The CDR3 reads CASSEGTGGPQHF. CDR3 sequence (DNA): TGTGCCAGCAGTGAAGGTACAGGGGGACCCCAGCATTTT.

This clone was counted at least ten times. V gene TRBV7-9 combines with J gene TRBJ2-7; D remains unclear. Trimming removed 3 bases at V and 0 bases at J, with 9 bases between. There are 14 residues in the CDR3. Germline-derived CDR1 and CDR2 are SEHNR and FQNEAQ (reference sequence). The DNA of the CDR3 is TGTGCCAGCAGCTTGACTGCAAACTCCTACGAGCAGTACTTC. Amino acids: CASSLTANSYEQYF.

The V call is TRBV11-2, the J call TRBJ2-3; D may be TRBD1 (6 bases). V was clipped by 0 bases and J by 6 bases, with 10 bases between them. The CDR3 loop spans 14 amino acids. Germline V CDR1 and CDR2: SGHAT, FQNNGV. CDR3 loop: CASSLDRTVDTQYF. CDR3 bases: TGTGCCAGCAGCTTAGATCGGACAGTGGATACGCAGTATTTT.

This clone was observed a single time. This chain joins TRBV3-1 (or the pseudogene TRBV3-2) and TRBJ1-5; no clear D. Germline loops: CDR1 LGHDT, CDR2 YNNKEL (reference sequence). V gave up 0 bases and J gave up 2 bases, with 11 bases separating them. The CDR3 spans 16 residues. The CDR3 spells CASSQETGYGNQPQHF. In DNA form, the CDR3 reads TGTGCCAGCAGCCAAGAGACGGGATATGGCAATCAGCCCCAGCATTTT.

The genes are TRBV3-1 (or the pseudogene TRBV3-2) and TRBJ1-1, with D maybe TRBD1 (6 bases). This CDR3 is 14 amino acids long. V lost 4 bases and J 7 bases, leaving 16 bases between the germline ends. Per germline, CDR1 LGHDT and CDR2 YNNKEL (reference sequence). The CDR3: CASSPVGGGNEAFF. The CDR3 DNA reads as TGTGCCAGCAGCCCCGTGGGAGGGGGGAATGAAGCTTTCTTT.

The chain couples TRBV2 to TRBJ1-6; 8 bases align to TRBD1. In germline, CDR1 is SNHLY, CDR2 FYNNEI. Trimming at V came to 5 bases and at J to 8 bases, leaving 8 bases not matched to a gene. The CDR3 sequence is 15 residues long. CDR3 sequence: CASSSDRGRDSPLHF. Written as DNA, the CDR3 is TGTGCCAGCAGTAGCGACAGGGGACGTGATTCACCCCTCCACTTT. The variable domain in full, completed from reference TRBV2 and TRBJ1-6, reads EPEVTQTPSHQVTQMGQEVILRCVPISNHLYFYWYRQILGQKVEFLVSFYNNEISEKSEIFDDQFSVERPDGSNFTLKIRSTKLEDSAMYFCASSSDRGRDSPLHFGNGTRLTVT.

The J gene is TRBJ1-1, the V gene TRBV19, with D unresolved. From germline, CDR1 is LNHDA and CDR2 SQIVND (reference sequence). The ends were cut back, 4 bases at V and 0 bases at J, with 9 bases in the middle. The CDR3 has 14 amino acids. CDR3 region: CASSSWPVNTEAFF. DNA of the CDR3: TGTGCCAGTAGTAGTTGGCCTGTGAACACTGAAGCTTTCTTT.

The V and J genes are TRBV10-3 and TRBJ1-5; 8 bases are shared with TRBD1. CDR3 size: 17 residues. Germline CDR1 is ENHRY and CDR2 is SYGVKD. V lost 2 bases, J lost 0 bases, and 6 bases stayed unmatched. DNA for the CDR3: TGTGCCATCAGTGAGGCAGGGGGCATCGGTAGCAATCAGCCCCAGCATTTT. Protein sequence: CAISEAGGIGSNQPQHF.

This sequence joins TRBV2 and TRBJ2-6, with TRBD2 as a possible D gene (5 bases). With 1 base removed from V and 1 base from J, the gap between germline ends came to 11 bases. The CDR3 covers 17 residues. Germline CDR1 SNHLY, CDR2 FYNNEI. CDR3 loop: CASSEGGPYSGANVLTF. CDR3 sequence (DNA): TGTGCCAGCAGTGAAGGAGGGCCTTATTCTGGGGCCAACGTCCTGACTTTC.

The chain employs TRBV7-8 and TRBJ1-1; D unclear. The germline V and J ends were trimmed by 2 bases and 0 bases, with 13 bases remaining between them. This CDR3 contains 16 residues. CDR1 is SGHVS and CDR2 is FQNEAQ in the germline V gene. CDR3 DNA: TGTGCCAGCAGCTTATCCCAGGCCTCCTTGAACACTGAAGCTTTCTTT. It encodes CASSLSQASLNTEAFF.

The CDR3 nucleotides are TGTGCCAGCAAACTTAACGGGGGGTCGGAGACCCAGTACTTC. Its translation: CASKLNGGSETQYF. This chain joins TRBV28 and TRBJ2-5; 7 bases are shared with TRBD2. After removal of 7 bases from V and 5 bases from J, the junction contained 10 bases not matched to a gene. This CDR3 spans 14 amino acids. From germline, CDR1 is MDHEN and CDR2 SYDVKM.

The J gene is TRBJ2-2, the V gene TRBV4-1; 11 nucleotides line up with TRBD2. Per the germline V gene, CDR1 is MGHRA and CDR2 is YSYEKL. V dropped 0 bases and J dropped 3; count of bases not matched to a gene: 0. The CDR3 is made up of 16 amino acids. CDR3 amino acids: CASSQETSGDTGELFF. Written as DNA, the CDR3 is TGCGCCAGCAGCCAAGAGACTAGCGGGGACACCGGGGAGCTGTTTTTT.

This chain joins TRBV5-1 and TRBJ1-5, with D perhaps TRBD1 (6 bases). CDR1 SGHRS and CDR2 YFSETQ come from the germline V gene. This CDR3 is 16 amino acids long. The V end lost 0 bases, the J end lost 5 bases, and 15 bases lay between the germline ends. The CDR3 reads CASSLGLGGLDQPQHF. The CDR3 DNA is TGCGCCAGCAGCTTGGGGCTCGGGGGGCTGGATCAGCCCCAGCATTTT.

The chain links TRBV11-2 to TRBJ2-6; no definite D call. Trimming removed 5 bases from V and 0 bases from J, with 11 bases in between. Germline CDR1 SGHAT, CDR2 FQNNGV. The CDR3 totals 16 residues. CDR3 nucleotide sequence: TGTGCCAGCAGCAAGCTTCTAGACTCTGGGGCCAACGTCCTGACTTTC. Encoded protein: CASSKLLDSGANVLTF.

The V and J genes are TRBV2 and TRBJ2-7; 7 bases match TRBD2. This CDR3 has 14 amino acids. J gave up 1 base and V 4 bases, and 4 bases lay outside the gene matches. Germline-derived CDR1 and CDR2 are SNHLY and FYNNEI. The CDR3 DNA follows: TGTGCCAGCAGTGTGGGAGGGCCTTCCTACGAGCAGTACTTC. Its translation: CASSVGGPSYEQYF.

V gene TRBV30 combines with J gene TRBJ2-5, with 8 positions matching TRBD1. This CDR3 is built from 15 residues. The germline V gene encodes CDR1 GTSNPN and CDR2 SVGIG (reference sequence). V lost 3 bases, J lost 2 bases, and 8 bases stayed unmatched. CDR3: CAWRFFGTGQETQYF. CDR3 nucleotide sequence: TGTGCCTGGAGATTTTTTGGGACAGGTCAAGAGACCCAGTACTTC.

DNA of the CDR3: TGTGCCAGCAGGGGACAGGTGAACACCGGGGAGCTGTTTTTT. Its translation: CASRGQVNTGELFF. The chain is built from TRBV2 and TRBJ2-2, with 8 bases fitting TRBD1. CDR1 and CDR2 (germline): SNHLY, FYNNEI. Unmatched junction bases numbered 1, after V lost 6 bases and J lost 1 base. The CDR3 has 14 amino acids.

The rearrangement uses TRBV6-5 and TRBJ1-2; TRBD1 matches 8 bases. After removal of 2 bases from V and 6 bases from J, the junction contained 5 bases not matched to a gene. Germline CDR1 is MNHEY and CDR2 is SVGAGI. This CDR3 has 14 residues. The CDR3, as DNA: TGTGCCAGCAGTTACCTACAGGGGGTCAATGGCTACACCTTC. It encodes CASSYLQGVNGYTF.

The gene calls are TRBV30 and TRBJ1-5; D is unclear. CDR3 length: 13 residues. CDR1 and CDR2 from the germline V gene are GTSNPN and SVGIG (reference sequence). Trimming removed 0 bases from V and 2 bases from J, with 5 bases in between. The CDR3 reads CAWSVEGNQPQHF. The CDR3 region has the DNA TGTGCCTGGAGTGTTGAGGGCAATCAGCCCCAGCATTTT.

The CDR3 nucleotides read TGTGCCAGCAGCTTAGTAGGGGACAGAGTTTCACCCCTCCACTTT. Its protein product is CASSLVGDRVSPLHF. This chain links TRBV7-9 with TRBJ1-6, with TRBD1 identical over 7 bases. Looked up from germline, CDR1 is SEHNR and CDR2 is FQNEAQ (reference sequence). Trimming removed 1 base from V and 9 bases from J; junction bases left unmatched: 6. The CDR3 is 15 residues long.

The V call is TRBV7-2, the J call TRBJ2-2; D is perhaps TRBD1 (6 bases). This CDR3 is built from 15 residues. Trimming stripped 4 bases from V and 4 bases from J, with 13 bases between. CDR1 and CDR2 from the germline V gene are SGHTA and FQGNSA. The CDR3 here is CASSSLQGATGELFF. The CDR3 DNA sequence: TGTGCCAGCAGCTCCCTACAGGGCGCCACCGGGGAGCTGTTTTTT.

The rearrangement links TRBV12-3 or TRBV12-4 to TRBJ1-2; 8 bases are shared with TRBD1. The CDR3 contains 13 residues. The trim removed 7 bases at V and 6 bases at J, leaving 7 bases unmatched. CDR3 sequence reads: CASKTDRDDGYTF. The CDR3 DNA reads as TGTGCCAGCAAAACGGACAGGGACGATGGCTACACCTTC.

The CDR3 sequence: CASRRDTNTEAFF. The CDR3 nucleotides are TGTGCCAGTAGAAGGGACACGAACACTGAAGCTTTCTTT. V and J are TRBV19 and TRBJ1-1; maybe TRBD1 (6 bases). Deletions cut 6 bases from V and 1 base from J, with 9 bases between. This CDR3 has 13 amino acids. CDR1 LNHDA and CDR2 SQIVND come from the germline V gene (reference sequence).

The chain uses TRBV5-1 and TRBJ2-7, with D tentatively TRBD1 (6 bases). This CDR3 region has 14 residues. Germline V gives CDR1 SGHRS, CDR2 YFSETQ. Trimming cost V 5 bases and J 3 bases, with 15 bases left between them. CDR3 sequence (DNA): TGCGCCAGCAGTAAGACACAGGGCAACTACGAGCAGTACTTC. Protein product: CASSKTQGNYEQYF.

The chain employs TRBV18 and TRBJ2-2; 7 bases map to TRBD2. Germline lookup yields CDR1 KGHSH and CDR2 LQKENI. Unmatched junction bases numbered 1, after V lost 2 bases and J lost 1 base. The CDR3 sequence is 15 residues long. CDR3 sequence: CASSPSSGNTGELFF. CDR3 in DNA: TGTGCCAGCTCACCATCTAGCGGGAACACCGGGGAGCTGTTTTTT.